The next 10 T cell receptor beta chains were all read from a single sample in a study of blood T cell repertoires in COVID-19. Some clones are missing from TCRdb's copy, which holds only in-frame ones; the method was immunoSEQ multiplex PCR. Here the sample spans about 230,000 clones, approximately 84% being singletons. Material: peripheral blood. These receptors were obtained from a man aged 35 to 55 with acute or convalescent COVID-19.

DNA for the CDR3: TGTGCCAGCAGCTTGGCCTCGAGCGCTAACTATGGCTACACCTTC. This sequence encodes CASSLASSANYGYTF. The chain carries TRBV5-6 and TRBJ1-2; the D is unclear. V dropped 0 bases and J dropped 0 bases, with 9 bases sitting between them. The CDR3 has 15 residues. Germline V gene data show CDR1 as SGHDT and CDR2 as YYEEEE.

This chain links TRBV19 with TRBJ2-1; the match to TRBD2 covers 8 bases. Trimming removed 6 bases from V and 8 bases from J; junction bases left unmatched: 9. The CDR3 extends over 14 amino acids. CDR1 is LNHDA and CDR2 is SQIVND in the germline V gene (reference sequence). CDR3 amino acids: CASRLGTRGDEQFF. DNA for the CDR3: TGTGCCAGTAGGCTAGGGACTAGGGGGGATGAGCAGTTCTTC.

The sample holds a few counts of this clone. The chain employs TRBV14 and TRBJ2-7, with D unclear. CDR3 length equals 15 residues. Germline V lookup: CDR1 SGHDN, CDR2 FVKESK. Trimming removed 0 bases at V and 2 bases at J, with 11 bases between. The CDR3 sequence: CASSQDVAVTYEQYF. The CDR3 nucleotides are TGTGCCAGCAGCCAAGATGTCGCGGTCACCTACGAGCAGTACTTC. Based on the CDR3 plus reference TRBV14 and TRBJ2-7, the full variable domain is EAGVTQFPSHSVIEKGQTVTLRCDPISGHDNLYWYRRVMGKEIKFLLHFVKESKQDESGMPNNRFLAERTGGTYSTLKVQPAELEDSGVYFCASSQDVAVTYEQYFGPGTRLTVT.

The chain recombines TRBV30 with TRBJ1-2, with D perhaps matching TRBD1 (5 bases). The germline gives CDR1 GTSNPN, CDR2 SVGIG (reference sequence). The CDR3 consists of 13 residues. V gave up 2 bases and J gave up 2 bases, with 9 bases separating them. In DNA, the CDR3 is TGTGCCTGGAGTCCAACAGGCAACTATGGCTACACCTTC. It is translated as CAWSPTGNYGYTF.

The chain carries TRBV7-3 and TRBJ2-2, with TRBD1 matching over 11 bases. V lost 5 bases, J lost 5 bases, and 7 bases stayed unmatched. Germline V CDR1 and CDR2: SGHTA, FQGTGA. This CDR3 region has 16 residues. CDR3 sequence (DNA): TGTGCCAGCAGCGAACCCGGGACAGGGGGAACCGGGGAGCTGTTTTTT. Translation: CASSEPGTGGTGELFF. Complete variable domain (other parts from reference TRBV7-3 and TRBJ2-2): GAGVSQTPSNKVTEKGKYVELRCDPISGHTALYWYRQSLGQGPEFLIYFQGTGAADDSGLPNDRFFAVRPEGSVSTLKIQRTERGDSAVYLCASSEPGTGGTGELFFGEGSRLTVL.

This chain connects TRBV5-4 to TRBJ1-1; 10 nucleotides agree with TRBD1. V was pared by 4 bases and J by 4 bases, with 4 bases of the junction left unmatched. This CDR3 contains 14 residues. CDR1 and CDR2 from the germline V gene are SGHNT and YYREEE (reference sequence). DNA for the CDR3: TGTGCCAGCAGCGGGGACAGGGGAGGCACTGAAGCTTTCTTT. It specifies CASSGDRGGTEAFF.

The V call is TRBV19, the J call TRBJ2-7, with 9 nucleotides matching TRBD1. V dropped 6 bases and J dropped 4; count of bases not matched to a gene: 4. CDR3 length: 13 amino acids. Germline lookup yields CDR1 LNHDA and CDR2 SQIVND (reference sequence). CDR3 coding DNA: TGTGCCAGTAGCTCGGGACAGGGTTACGAGCAGTACTTC. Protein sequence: CASSSGQGYEQYF.

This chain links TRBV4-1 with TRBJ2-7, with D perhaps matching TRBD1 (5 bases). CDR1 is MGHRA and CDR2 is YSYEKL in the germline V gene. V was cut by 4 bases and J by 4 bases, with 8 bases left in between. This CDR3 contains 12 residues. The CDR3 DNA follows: TGCGCCAGCAGCCCCACAGGTTACGAGCAGTACTTC. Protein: CASSPTGYEQYF.

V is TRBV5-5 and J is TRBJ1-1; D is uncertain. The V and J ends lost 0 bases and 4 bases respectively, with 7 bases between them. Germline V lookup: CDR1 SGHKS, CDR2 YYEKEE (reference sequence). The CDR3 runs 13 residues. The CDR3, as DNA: TGTGCCAGCAGCTTGGAGGGAGGCACTGAAGCTTTCTTT. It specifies CASSLEGGTEAFF.

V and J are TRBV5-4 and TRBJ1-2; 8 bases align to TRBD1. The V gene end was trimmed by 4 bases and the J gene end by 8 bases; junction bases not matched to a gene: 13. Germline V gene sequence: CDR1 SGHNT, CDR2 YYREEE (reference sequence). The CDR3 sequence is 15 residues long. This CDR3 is CASSARGQGAFGYTF. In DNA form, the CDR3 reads TGTGCCAGCAGCGCCCGGGGGCAGGGGGCCTTCGGCTACACCTTC.